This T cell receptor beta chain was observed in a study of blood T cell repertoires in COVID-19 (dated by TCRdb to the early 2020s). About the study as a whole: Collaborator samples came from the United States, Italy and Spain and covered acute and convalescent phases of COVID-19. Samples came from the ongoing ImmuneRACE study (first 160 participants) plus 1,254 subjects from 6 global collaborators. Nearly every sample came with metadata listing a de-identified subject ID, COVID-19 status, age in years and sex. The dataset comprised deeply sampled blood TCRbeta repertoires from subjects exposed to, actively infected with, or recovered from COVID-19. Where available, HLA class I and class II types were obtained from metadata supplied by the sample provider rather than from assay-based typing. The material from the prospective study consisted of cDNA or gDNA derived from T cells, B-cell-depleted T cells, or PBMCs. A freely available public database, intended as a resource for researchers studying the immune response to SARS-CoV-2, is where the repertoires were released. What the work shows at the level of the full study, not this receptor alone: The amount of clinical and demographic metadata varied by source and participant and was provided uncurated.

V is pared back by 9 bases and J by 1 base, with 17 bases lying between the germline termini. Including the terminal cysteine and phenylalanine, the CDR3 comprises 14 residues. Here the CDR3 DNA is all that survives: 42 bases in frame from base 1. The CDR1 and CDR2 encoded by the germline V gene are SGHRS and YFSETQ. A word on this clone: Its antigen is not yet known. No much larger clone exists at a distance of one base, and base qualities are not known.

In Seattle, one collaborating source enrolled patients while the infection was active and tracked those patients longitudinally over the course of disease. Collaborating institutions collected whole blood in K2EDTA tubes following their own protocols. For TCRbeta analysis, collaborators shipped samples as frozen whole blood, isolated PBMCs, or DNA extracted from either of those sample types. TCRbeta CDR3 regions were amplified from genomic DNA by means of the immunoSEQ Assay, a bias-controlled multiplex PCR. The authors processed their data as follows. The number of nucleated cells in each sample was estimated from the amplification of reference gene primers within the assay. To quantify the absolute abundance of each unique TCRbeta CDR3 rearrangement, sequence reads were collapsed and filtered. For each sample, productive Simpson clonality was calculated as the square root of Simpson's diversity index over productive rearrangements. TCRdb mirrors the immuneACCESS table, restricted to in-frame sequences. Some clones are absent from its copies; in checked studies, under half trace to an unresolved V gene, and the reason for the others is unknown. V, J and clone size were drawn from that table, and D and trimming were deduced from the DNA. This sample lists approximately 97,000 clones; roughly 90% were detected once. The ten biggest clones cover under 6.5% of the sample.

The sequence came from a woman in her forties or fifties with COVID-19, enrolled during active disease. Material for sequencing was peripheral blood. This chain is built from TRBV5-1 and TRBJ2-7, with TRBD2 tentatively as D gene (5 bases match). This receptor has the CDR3 CATRAVPGSYEQYF. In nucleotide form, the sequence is TGCGCCACCAGAGCGGTTCCCGGGTCCTACGAGCAGTACTTC.